This T cell receptor (beta chain) was captured in a study of blood T cell repertoires in COVID-19. Looking at the study overall: Samples representing acute and convalescent COVID-19 were sourced from the United States, Italy and Spain. In each case, the material was cDNA or gDNA derived from T cells, B-cell-depleted T cells, or PBMCs.

The length of the CDR3 is 17 residues. Germline lookup yields CDR1 LNHDA and CDR2 SQIVND (reference sequence). V lost 1 base to trimming and J lost 0 bases; unmatched junction nucleotides: 6. Per the study methods: Counts of nucleated cells, estimated from reference gene primer amplification, were obtained. TCRdb keeps only in-frame clones here, not all; method: immunoSEQ multiplex PCR. Clone size and V and J calls were adopted from that table, with D and trimming inferred from the DNA. The sample shows about 210,000 clones, about 83% of them seen only once. The rearrangement joins TRBV19 to TRBJ2-1; 7 nucleotides agree with TRBD2. This receptor was identified in a woman between 35 and 50 years old with active or convalescent COVID-19. Source material: peripheral blood. Here the CDR3 DNA reads TGTGCCAGTAGTATAGGGGGGGGTGTCAGCTCCTACAATGAGCAGTTCTTC. Its translation is CASSIGGGVSSYNEQFF.